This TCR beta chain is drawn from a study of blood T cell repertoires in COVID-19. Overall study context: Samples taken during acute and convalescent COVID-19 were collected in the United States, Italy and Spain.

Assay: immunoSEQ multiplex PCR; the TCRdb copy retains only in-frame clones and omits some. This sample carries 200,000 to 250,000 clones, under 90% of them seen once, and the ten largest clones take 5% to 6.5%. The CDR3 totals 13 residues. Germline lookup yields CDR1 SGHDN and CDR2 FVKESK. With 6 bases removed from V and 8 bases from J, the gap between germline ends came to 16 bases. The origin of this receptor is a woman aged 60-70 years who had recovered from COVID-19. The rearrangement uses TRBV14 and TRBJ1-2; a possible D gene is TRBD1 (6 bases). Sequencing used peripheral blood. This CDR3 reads CASSYREGRGYTF. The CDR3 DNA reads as TGTGCCAGCAGTTACAGGGAGGGTCGGGGCTACACCTTC.